This TCR beta chain was recorded in a study of OX40 agonist ivuxolimab in advanced cancers. Across the whole study: Patients in dose escalation had liver, melanoma, kidney or head and neck cancers.

Using immunoSEQ multiplex PCR, the repertoire was profiled, and TCRdb retains in-frame clones only, with some absent. Counted here are 45,000 to 50,000 clones, roughly 90% occurring once; the ten biggest clones make up about 11%. Whole-study findings and limits: Partial responders dosed at 0.1-3.0 mg/kg displayed clonal expansion ranking among the lowest.

As regards this clone: Antigen: not known. Compared with germline, one end of the junction differs, possibly owing to a read error.

The specimen was CD4+ or CD8+ T cells sorted from blood, collected in a trial of the OX40 agonist ivuxolimab. The TCR comes from an adult with an advanced solid tumor such as melanoma, head and neck, liver or kidney cancer.

CDR3 in amino acids: CASSYKYQETQYF. CDR3 nucleotide sequence: TGTGCTAGCAGCTATAAGTACCAAGAGACCCAGTACTTC. The genes are TRBV7-7 and TRBJ2-5; the D is unclear. Germline CDR1 reads SSHAT; CDR2 reads FNYEAQ (reference sequence). The CDR3 has 13 residues.